The 9 T cell receptor beta chains presented below share a single source sample, sequenced in a study of response to subunit inactivated influenza vaccine. TCRdb re-analysed the RT-PCR reads in MiXCR, keeping a single row per CDR3 protein. The sample holds 710,000 or so distinct CDR3 sequences, 15% to 17% seen once. Sample: PBMCs from blood, taken roughly 12 days after vaccination. The receptors stem from a man in his fifties who received an inactivated influenza vaccine.

This clonotype has more than one count but fewer than ten. The CDR3 protein is CASTATGDEQFF. CDR3 nucleotides: TGTGCCAGCACCGCAACGGGTGATGAGCAGTTCTTC. The chain is built from TRBV7-9 and TRBJ2-1; D gene ambiguous. Trimming removed 7 bases from V and 8 bases from J, with 12 bases in between. The V gene's germline CDR1 is SEHNR and CDR2 FQNEAQ (reference sequence). CDR3 length: 12 amino acids.

This clonotype showed up many times. The V and J genes are TRBV5-1 and TRBJ2-2; no clear D. There are 14 residues in the CDR3. Trimming cost V 0 bases and J 4 bases, with 7 bases left between them. Per the germline V gene, CDR1 is SGHRS and CDR2 is YFSETQ. The CDR3 DNA follows: TGCGCCAGCAGCTTGGTTTCAAGCACCGGGGAGCTGTTTTTT. Encoded protein: CASSLVSSTGELFF.

This clonotype was observed many times. The rearrangement joins TRBV5-1 to TRBJ1-1; 7 bases map to TRBD1. Germline loops: CDR1 SGHRS, CDR2 YFSETQ. This CDR3 contains 14 residues. V shed 1 base and J 7 bases; nucleotides not matched to a gene: 7. The CDR3 DNA sequence: TGCGCCAGCAGCTTGCAGGGGGAAAGGGTTGAAGCTTTCTTT. It translates to CASSLQGERVEAFF. The full variable domain, its missing parts supplied by reference TRBV5-1 and TRBJ1-1, is KAGVTQTPRYLIKTRGQQVTLSCSPISGHRSVSWYQQTPGQGLQFLFEYFSETQRNKGNFPGRFSGRQFSNSRSEMNVSTLELGDSALYLCASSLQGERVEAFFGQGTRLTVV.

This clonotype showed up many times. The chain has TRBV5-6 and TRBJ2-5; 11 bases agree with TRBD1. Germline V gene sequence: CDR1 SGHDT, CDR2 YYEEEE. V gave up 3 bases and J gave up 4 bases; unmatched junction bases: 5. The CDR3 extends over 15 amino acids. CDR3 amino acids: CASSSSGTGGETQYF. The CDR3 DNA reads as TGTGCCAGCAGCTCGTCCGGGACAGGGGGAGAGACCCAGTACTTC.

At least ten counts were recorded for this clonotype. This rearrangement joins TRBV12-3 or TRBV12-4 to TRBJ2-1; the D is unclear. Trimming removed 2 bases from V and 6 bases from J, with 20 bases in between. The CDR3 runs 17 residues. CDR3 DNA: TGTGCCAGCAGTTTATGGTTTGGGCCAGGAACGGGCAATGAGCAGTTCTTC. The encoded protein is CASSLWFGPGTGNEQFF.

This clonotype was seen a handful of times. The chain carries TRBV20-1 and TRBJ2-7; 9 bases line up with TRBD2. The germline V gene has CDR1 DFQATT and CDR2 SNEGSKA (reference sequence). V lost 0 bases and J lost 2; bases outside the gene matches: 2. The CDR3 has 14 amino acids. Here the CDR3 reads CSAREGGRAYEQYF. The DNA of the CDR3 is TGCAGTGCTAGAGAAGGCGGGAGGGCCTACGAGCAGTACTTC.

The gene calls are TRBV11-2 and TRBJ2-3, with 11 bases that match TRBD2. Germline lookup yields CDR1 SGHAT and CDR2 FQNNGV. CDR3 size: 15 residues. Trimming took 5 bases from V and 5 from J; bases not matched to a gene: 6. For the CDR3, the DNA is TGTGCCAGCAGCGGGGGGCTAGCGGGAGGAGATACGCAGTATTTT. Translated, it gives CASSGGLAGGDTQYF.

A few counts support this clonotype. This chain joins TRBV24-1 and TRBJ2-3; D is possibly TRBD2 (6 bases). Germline CDR1 reads KGHDR; CDR2 reads SFDVKD. This CDR3 comprises 18 residues. V dropped 0 bases and J dropped 1 base, with 16 bases sitting between them. The CDR3 nucleotides read TGTGCCACCAGTGATTTGACTAGCAGCACCCCTGGCACAGATACGCAGTATTTT. Its translation: CATSDLTSSTPGTDTQYF.

The J gene is TRBJ1-1, the V gene TRBV15; no clear D. Germline values: CDR1 LNHNV, CDR2 YYDKDF (reference sequence). Trimming left V 3 bases short and J 2 bases short, with 7 bases between. This CDR3 has 13 amino acids. CDR3 bases: TGTGCCACCAGCAGCGCTGTTAACACTGAAGCTTTCTTT. Protein sequence: CATSSAVNTEAFF.